These 22 T cell receptor beta chains were sequenced from one sample in a study of T cell repertoires in cytomegalovirus infection. One entry per CDR3 protein, called by TCRdb with MiXCR from the reads. The sample lists 200,000 to 250,000 distinct CDR3 sequences, about 7% occurring once. The sequencing sample was made of PBMCs. Receptors originate from a human donor in good health (CMV status not recorded). Some clones in this sample may be carry-over from other donors' samples.

As for this clonotype: At one boundary the junction diverges from the germline segment, which might be a read error. The chain links TRBV12-3 or TRBV12-4 to TRBJ2-1; 9 bases match TRBD1. This CDR3 region has 14 residues. In DNA, the CDR3 is TGTGTCAGCATACCGGGACAGGGATACAATGAGCAGTTCTTC. It specifies CVSIPGQGYNEQFF.

This clonotype was detected many times. The chain has TRBV20-1 and TRBJ2-7; D possibly matches TRBD1 or TRBD2 (5 bases each). V was shortened by 5 bases and J by 9 bases, with 20 bases between the two germline ends. Germline V gives CDR1 DFQATT, CDR2 SNEGSKA (reference sequence). The length of the CDR3 is 13 residues. The CDR3 DNA is TGCAGTGCTCAACACGGGGCAAACACCGGGCAGTACTTC. Its translation: CSAQHGANTGQYF.

This clonotype was observed many times. The genes are TRBV7-2 and TRBJ2-7; weak D call: TRBD2 (5 bases). V lost 5 bases to trimming and J lost 7 bases, with 21 bases between them. The CDR3 loop spans 15 amino acids. CDR1 and CDR2 (germline): SGHTA, FQGNSA. The CDR3 region is CASSPLPGLPGEQYF. CDR3 coding DNA: TGTGCCAGCAGCCCCCTCCCGGGCCTGCCGGGGGAGCAGTACTTC. Variable domain in full (rest from reference TRBV7-2 and TRBJ2-7): GAGVSQSPSNKVTEKGKDVELRCDPISGHTALYWYRQSLGQGLEFLIYFQGNSAPDKSGLPSDRFSAERTGGSVSTLTIQRTQQEDSAVYLCASSPLPGLPGEQYFGPGTRLTVT.

This rearrangement joins TRBV12-3 or TRBV12-4 to TRBJ1-1, with D possibly TRBD1 on 5 matching bases. This CDR3 comprises 15 residues. Trimming shortened V by 5 bases and J by 4 bases, and 17 bases separated the two germline ends. The CDR3: CASSPERGGGTEAFF. CDR3 nucleotide sequence: TGTGCCAGCAGTCCCGAACGTGGGGGAGGCACTGAAGCTTTCTTT.

The sample holds many counts of this clonotype. The V gene is TRBV11-2, the J gene TRBJ1-3, with TRBD1 matching over 10 bases. Per the germline V gene, CDR1 is SGHAT and CDR2 is FQNNGV. V shed 5 bases, J shed 4 bases, and the junction held 5 bases outside the gene matches. The CDR3 sequence is 15 residues long. The CDR3 is CASSAGQGSGNTIYF. CDR3 bases: TGTGCCAGCAGCGCGGGACAGGGGTCAGGAAACACCATATATTTT.

The chain recombines TRBV29-1 with TRBJ1-2; 7 positions agree with TRBD1. The junction had 8 bases not matched to a gene; V was cut back by 5 bases and J by 8 bases. The CDR3 sequence is 12 residues long. CDR1 and CDR2 from the germline V gene are SQVTM and ANQGSEA. The CDR3 DNA follows: TGCAGCGTTTCAGACAGGGAAGAGGGCTACACCTTC. Amino acids: CSVSDREEGYTF.

This clonotype was observed at least ten times. The chain uses TRBV28 and TRBJ2-1, with D tentatively TRBD2 (6 bases). Germline CDR1 reads MDHEN; CDR2 reads SYDVKM. V gave up 7 bases and J gave up 4 bases, with 11 bases separating them. CDR3 length: 13 amino acids. The CDR3 nucleotides read TGTGCCAGCAACGTTGGGGGGTACAATGAGCAGTTCTTC. Protein product: CASNVGGYNEQFF.

This clonotype was observed many times. This rearrangement joins TRBV5-1 to TRBJ2-3, with TRBD1 identical over 7 bases. CDR1 SGHRS and CDR2 YFSETQ come from the germline V gene. CDR3 size: 18 residues. After removal of 0 bases from V and 0 bases from J, the junction contained 10 bases not matched to a gene. The CDR3 DNA reads TGCGCCAGCAGCTTGGAGGGGACAGAGTCCCTTAGCACAGATACGCAGTATTTT. Translating it yields CASSLEGTESLSTDTQYF.

This clonotype appeared many times. This chain connects TRBV6-2 or TRBV6-3 to TRBJ2-2; TRBD2 agrees at 8 bases. The V and J ends lost 4 bases and 0 bases, in that order; junction bases with no gene match: 7. This CDR3 region has 17 residues. Germline CDR1 reads MNHEY; CDR2 reads SVGEGT. The DNA of the CDR3 is TGTGCCAGCAGTTTCGTTCCGGGACTAGCGAACACCGGGGAGCTGTTTTTT. This codes for CASSFVPGLANTGELFF.

Only one count was recorded for this clonotype. J is TRBJ1-6 and V is TRBV14; unclear D gene. Between the trimmed V and J ends, which lost 0 bases and 12 bases, there was a span of 12 bases. Germline CDR1 SGHDN, CDR2 FVKESK. The CDR3 has 14 amino acids. CDR3 protein: CASSQEASGLPLHF. DNA for the CDR3: TGTGCCAGCAGCCAAGAAGCTAGTGGTTTACCCCTCCACTTT.

This clonotype has ten or more counts. The chain links TRBV2 to TRBJ2-7, with D possibly matching TRBD1 (5 bases). Germline CDR1 reads SNHLY; CDR2 reads FYNNEI. V gave up 5 bases and J gave up 3 bases, with 11 bases separating them. CDR3 length equals 13 residues. CDR3 sequence: CASSILQGYEQYF. The CDR3, as DNA: TGTGCCAGCAGTATACTCCAGGGCTACGAGCAGTACTTC.

This clonotype was picked up many times. The chain combines TRBV7-2 with TRBJ2-5; D ambiguous. The CDR3 is 13 residues long. CDR1 and CDR2 (germline): SGHTA, FQGNSA. V was pared by 3 bases and J by 3 bases, with 8 bases between. The CDR3 loop is CASSFLREETQYF. In DNA, the CDR3 is TGTGCCAGCAGCTTCTTAAGGGAAGAGACCCAGTACTTC. The full variable domain, rest sourced from reference TRBV7-2 and TRBJ2-5, is GAGVSQSPSNKVTEKGKDVELRCDPISGHTALYWYRQSLGQGLEFLIYFQGNSAPDKSGLPSDRFSAERTGGSVSTLTIQRTQQEDSAVYLCASSFLREETQYFGPGTRLLVL.

This clonotype was counted many times. The chain combines TRBV27 with TRBJ1-5, with no clear D. The CDR3 totals 14 residues. CDR1 and CDR2 (germline): MNHEY, SMNVEV (reference sequence). Trimming pared 2 bases from V and 0 bases from J, leaving 5 bases between. For the CDR3, the DNA is TGTGCCAGCAGTTTAATGAGTAGCAATCAGCCCCAGCATTTT. Encoded protein: CASSLMSSNQPQHF.

This clonotype appeared many times. The chain recombines TRBV6-5 with TRBJ1-3; 8 positions match TRBD1. This CDR3 has 16 residues. The V gene end was trimmed by 0 bases and the J gene end by 1 base; junction bases not matched to a gene: 2. From germline, CDR1 is MNHEY and CDR2 SVGAGI. The CDR3 DNA follows: TGTGCCAGCAGTTACTCCTGGGACAGGTCTGGAAACACCATATATTTT. Its protein is CASSYSWDRSGNTIYF.

This clonotype came up many times. For the CDR3, the DNA is TGCGCCAGCAGCCGACCAACGGGATTAAACACTGAAGCTTTCTTT. It translates to CASSRPTGLNTEAFF. The chain employs TRBV4-1 and TRBJ1-1, with D uncertain. The length of the CDR3 is 15 residues. V shed 4 bases and J shed 2 bases, with 14 bases lying between them. CDR1 MGHRA and CDR2 YSYEKL come from the germline V gene.

This clonotype came up many times. V and J are TRBV7-2 and TRBJ2-6; tentatively, D is TRBD2 (5 bases). Germline CDR1 reads SGHTA; CDR2 reads FQGNSA. With 0 bases removed from V and 0 bases from J, the gap between germline ends came to 6 bases. This CDR3 contains 16 residues. In DNA form, the CDR3 reads TGTGCCAGCAGCTTAGCGAGCGGCTCTGGGGCCAACGTCCTGACTTTC. Encoded protein: CASSLASGSGANVLTF.

This clonotype turned up a few times. The chain has TRBV5-4 and TRBJ2-2; no firm D call. This CDR3 comprises 12 residues. Germline V gene data show CDR1 as SGHNT and CDR2 as YYREEE (reference sequence). Trimming shortened V by 4 bases and J by 7 bases, and 8 bases separated the two germline ends. CDR3 region: CASSPNGGELFF. The CDR3 bases are TGTGCCAGCAGCCCGAATGGCGGGGAGCTGTTTTTT.

This clonotype has at least ten counts. This chain joins TRBV29-1 and TRBJ2-1, with a weak D call TRBD1 (6 bases). Germline assignment: CDR1 SQVTM and CDR2 ANQGSEA. Trimming pared 5 bases from V and 8 bases from J, leaving 13 bases between. CDR3 length equals 12 residues. The CDR3 region is CSVRGQVDEQFF. CDR3 nucleotide sequence: TGCAGCGTTAGGGGACAAGTAGATGAGCAGTTCTTC.

This clonotype was found many times. The rearrangement links TRBV28 to TRBJ2-1, with D possibly TRBD1 on 7 matching bases. Trimming took off 3 bases at V and 9 bases at J, with 21 bases between the two ends. The CDR3 has 16 amino acids. Germline V gene lookup returns CDR1 MDHEN and CDR2 SYDVKM. CDR3 residues: CASSLQGGPSAGEQFF. In nucleotides, the CDR3 is TGTGCCAGCAGTTTGCAGGGGGGCCCCTCCGCTGGTGAGCAGTTCTTC.

This clonotype was counted at least ten times. This chain uses TRBV20-1 with TRBJ1-1; 7 bases map to TRBD1. V dropped 6 bases and J dropped 0; count of bases not matched to a gene: 19. Germline CDR1 DFQATT, CDR2 SNEGSKA (reference sequence). This CDR3 has 18 amino acids. The CDR3 here is CSAKIRTGQWGMNTEAFF. The CDR3 DNA reads as TGCAGTGCGAAAATCCGGACAGGTCAGTGGGGAATGAACACTGAAGCTTTCTTT.

This clonotype was recorded at least ten times. The CDR3 DNA follows: TGTGCCAGCAGCCGCGGACAGACTGAAGCTTTCTTT. This gives the protein CASSRGQTEAFF. J is TRBJ1-1 and V is TRBV11-2; tentatively, D is TRBD1 (6 bases). CDR3 size: 12 residues. V was cut by 5 bases and J by 5 bases, with 9 bases left in between. Looked up from germline, CDR1 is SGHAT and CDR2 is FQNNGV.

This clonotype was seen ten or more times. This chain connects TRBV5-6 to TRBJ1-2; 10 nucleotides align to TRBD1. V was pared by 3 bases and J by 3 bases, with 5 bases of the junction left unmatched. The CDR3 has 15 amino acids. Germline-derived CDR1 and CDR2 are SGHDT and YYEEEE. CDR3 DNA: TGTGCCAGCAGCTATCTGGGGACAGGGGACTATGGCTACACCTTC. Amino acid sequence: CASSYLGTGDYGYTF.